This entry lists 18 T cell receptor beta chains sequenced from one sample in a study of breast tumors, draining lymph nodes, adjacent tissues. TCRdb ran MiXCR on the multiplex PCR reads and lists one entry per CDR3 protein. The top ten hold roughly 4% of the sample, which has 200,000 or so distinct CDR3 sequences, roughly 31% seen once. Axillary draining lymph nodes of breast cancer patients supplied the node samples. The sequenced material came from axillary lymph node tissue. The receptors derive from a female donor with breast cancer. Some clones in this sample may be carry-over from other donors' samples.

The gene calls are TRBV5-5 and TRBJ2-3, with TRBD1 identical over 10 bases. From germline, CDR1 is SGHKS and CDR2 YYEKEE (reference sequence). The V segment lost 4 bases and the J segment 11 bases; nucleotides outside the gene matches: 10. This CDR3 has 14 residues. DNA for the CDR3: TGTGCCAGCAGCACCTCGGGACAGGGGATTGAGCAGTATTTT. Translation gives CASSTSGQGIEQYF.

This clonotype has at least ten counts. This chain connects TRBV7-3 to TRBJ2-4; 7 nucleotides match TRBD1. The CDR3 sequence is 13 residues long. The J segment lost 15 bases and the V segment lost 0 bases, leaving 8 bases of the junction unmatched. Per germline, CDR1 SGHTA and CDR2 FQGTGA. CDR3 nucleotide sequence: TGTGCCAGCAGCTTAACGTTAGGACAGGCGCTGTACTTC. It is translated as CASSLTLGQALYF. The entire variable domain, with the rest obtained from reference TRBV7-3 and TRBJ2-4, is as follows: GAGVSQTPSNKVTEKGKYVELRCDPISGHTALYWYRQSLGQGPEFLIYFQGTGAADDSGLPNDRFFAVRPEGSVSTLKIQRTERGDSAVYLCASSLTLGQALYFGAGTRLSVL.

For this clonotype: At one end the junction does not follow the germline gene, possibly because of a read error. The genes are TRBV7-2 and TRBJ2-1, with D perhaps TRBD1 (10 bases). CDR1 and CDR2 from the germline V gene are SGHTA and FQGNSA. The CDR3 runs 16 residues. For the CDR3, the DNA is TGTGCCAGCAGCTTAGGGGGGGGTCTAGCGGGACAGGGGTTACTCTTC. Translated: CASSLGGGLAGQGLLF.

A remark on this clonotype: This may be a read error: a much more frequent sequence differs by one nucleotide. The chain has TRBV10-3 and TRBJ1-2; 8 positions match TRBD1. CDR1 ENHRY and CDR2 SYGVKD come from the germline V gene. Germline trimming cut 3 bases from V and 8 bases from J; bases unmatched to any gene: 11. The CDR3 has 15 amino acids. The DNA for the CDR3 is TGTGCCATCAGTGAAAGAGTGACAGGGGTGTGGGGCTACACCTTC. Encoded protein: CAISERVTGVWGYTF.

Concerning this clonotype: The conserved phenylalanine or tryptophan is not found at the CDR3 terminus, so this likely reflects a read error. The chain is built from TRBV2 and TRBJ2-3; TRBD2 is a possible D gene (5 bases). The CDR3 runs to 15 residues. In germline, CDR1 is SNHLY, CDR2 FYNNEI. Trimming removed 5 bases from V and 1 base from J, with 13 bases in between. The CDR3 sequence: CASSRRPAGTDTQYL. For the CDR3, the DNA is TGTGCCAGCAGTAGAAGACCAGCGGGCACAGATACGCAGTATCTT.

This chain uses TRBV6-2 or TRBV6-3 with TRBJ1-4; D unresolved. CDR1 and CDR2 from the germline V gene are MNHEY and SVGEGT. The CDR3 length is 16 residues. The V end was cut by 7 bases, the J end by 0 bases, with 15 bases between. The CDR3 bases are TGTGCCAGCACCGGTGGGGAGGGCGCAACTAATGAAAAACTGTTTTTT. Translation: CASTGGEGATNEKLFF.

The chain couples TRBV4-2 to TRBJ1-6; the D is unclear. The CDR3 loop spans 13 amino acids. Germline V gene data show CDR1 as LGHNA and CDR2 as YNFKEQ. Trimming removed 3 bases from V and 13 bases from J, with 13 bases in between. The CDR3 nucleotides are TGTGCCAGCAGCCACGTACTAGCGGGCCCCCTCCACTTT. Amino acid sequence: CASSHVLAGPLHF.

In its sample, this clonotype was seen many times. V gene TRBV11-2 combines with J gene TRBJ2-1; 13 nucleotides line up with TRBD2. The ends lost 5 bases at V and 7 bases at J; junction bases unmatched: 8. Germline values: CDR1 SGHAT, CDR2 FQNNGV. The CDR3 is made up of 16 amino acids. The CDR3 sequence: CASSASRTSGRNEQFF. CDR3 coding DNA: TGTGCCAGCAGCGCGAGTAGGACTAGCGGGAGAAATGAGCAGTTCTTC.

This clonotype was detected ten times or more. V gene TRBV10-3 combines with J gene TRBJ2-3; 10 bases line up with TRBD2. The V segment lost 4 bases and the J segment 3 bases; nucleotides outside the gene matches: 4. Germline V lookup: CDR1 ENHRY, CDR2 SYGVKD. This CDR3 is 15 amino acids long. This CDR3 is CAISASGRGTDTQYF. In DNA form, the CDR3 reads TGTGCCATCAGTGCCAGCGGGAGGGGGACAGATACGCAGTATTTT.

This clonotype occurred once. A much bigger clone sits one base away, suggesting this may be a read error. V gene TRBV3-1 combines with J gene TRBJ1-3; D gene unclear. This CDR3 is 14 amino acids long. The V and J ends lost 6 bases and 1 base respectively, with 10 bases between them. The V gene's germline CDR1 is LGHDT and CDR2 YNNKEL (reference sequence). CDR3 bases: TGTGCCAGCAGTCCAACAGAGTCTGGAAACACCATATATTTT. Its protein is CASSPTESGNTIYF.

On this clonotype itself: Given a much more abundant clone one base away, this may be a read error. This chain connects TRBV4-3 to TRBJ2-2, with TRBD1 matching over 8 bases. Germline trimming cut 3 bases from V and 7 bases from J; bases unmatched to any gene: 7. CDR1 and CDR2 (germline): LGHNA, YSLEER. The CDR3 totals 15 residues. The CDR3 bases are TGCGCCAGCAGCCATGTACAGGGGGGTGACGGGGAGCTGTTTTTT. Its translation: CASSHVQGGDGELFF.

This clonotype was counted ten times or more. The chain couples TRBV15 to TRBJ2-7; D unclear. The V gene lost 1 base and the J gene lost 4 bases, with 5 bases spanning the gap. The CDR3 loop spans 12 amino acids. The germline gives CDR1 LNHNV, CDR2 YYDKDF (reference sequence). The CDR3 loop reads CATSRGGYEQYF. CDR3 in DNA: TGTGCCACCAGCAGAGGAGGTTACGAGCAGTACTTC.

This clonotype was seen more than once but under ten times. The genes are TRBV28 and TRBJ1-2; 10 nucleotides align to TRBD1. The CDR3 contains 15 residues. Germline values: CDR1 MDHEN, CDR2 SYDVKM. Trimming took 8 bases from V and 5 from J; bases not matched to a gene: 11. CDR3 DNA: TGTGCCAGCTTACCATTCGGGACAGGGGAATATGGCTACACCTTC. It specifies CASLPFGTGEYGYTF.

This chain connects TRBV2 to TRBJ2-5; TRBD2 might be the D (6 bases). This CDR3 comprises 13 residues. V lost 4 bases and J 5 bases, leaving 11 bases between the germline ends. Germline V lookup: CDR1 SNHLY, CDR2 FYNNEI. This CDR3 reads CASSAGASETQYF. The CDR3 DNA reads TGTGCCAGCAGTGCGGGAGCATCCGAGACCCAGTACTTC.

This clonotype occurred many times. This chain uses TRBV7-9 with TRBJ2-3; 8 bases line up with TRBD1. This CDR3 comprises 15 residues. V shed 5 bases, J shed 1 base, and the junction held 5 bases outside the gene matches. Germline V gives CDR1 SEHNR, CDR2 FQNEAQ (reference sequence). The CDR3: CASSLNRGGTDTQYF. DNA of the CDR3: TGTGCCAGCAGCCTAAACAGGGGGGGCACAGATACGCAGTATTTT.

This clonotype was recorded many times. The genes are TRBV4-1 and TRBJ2-1; TRBD2 matches at 13 bases. This CDR3 has 17 residues. Germline V gives CDR1 MGHRA, CDR2 YSYEKL. V shed 1 base and J 10 bases; nucleotides not matched to a gene: 10. The CDR3 coding sequence is TGCGCCAGCAGCCAAGCCTTGACCGGGACTAGCGGGGACGAGCAGTTCTTC. Encoded protein: CASSQALTGTSGDEQFF.

The chain carries TRBV27 and TRBJ2-1, with D possibly being TRBD1 or TRBD2 (5 bases each). Per the germline V gene, CDR1 is MNHEY and CDR2 is SMNVEV (reference sequence). CDR3 length: 18 residues. With 11 bases removed from V and 0 bases from J, the gap between germline ends came to 26 bases. The DNA for the CDR3 is TGTGCCGGAGGACGGACACCCGGATCCAGCATCTCCTACAATGAGCAGTTCTTC. Protein: CAGGRTPGSSISYNEQFF.

This chain links TRBV2 with TRBJ1-5; D might be TRBD1 (6 bases). This CDR3 contains 18 residues. Germline V gene sequence: CDR1 SNHLY, CDR2 FYNNEI. The germline V and J ends were trimmed by 2 bases and 3 bases, with 20 bases remaining between them. Written as DNA, the CDR3 is TGTGCCAGCAGTGAAAGGGGGGGACGAACGGGGATCAATCAGCCCCAGCATTTT. Translating gives CASSERGGRTGINQPQHF.